This T cell receptor (beta chain) is drawn from a study of blood T cell repertoires in COVID-19. The data were produced by immunoSEQ multiplex PCR, yet TCRdb's version contains in-frame clones alone and is incomplete. The data contain 300,000 or so clones, 70% to 90% of them singletons. In germline, CDR1 is LGHDT, CDR2 YNNKEL (reference sequence). The CDR3 extends over 21 amino acids. With V trimmed by 0 bases and J by 4 bases, 13 bases remained unmatched. This clonotype was obtained from a woman aged 45-60 years with active or convalescent COVID-19. The rearrangement links TRBV3-1 (or the pseudogene TRBV3-2) to TRBJ2-3; 16 positions match TRBD2. Sequenced material: peripheral blood. The CDR3 sequence: CASSQDKFGGTSGRAADTQYF. The CDR3, as DNA: TGTGCCAGCAGCCAAGATAAATTCGGAGGGACTAGCGGGAGGGCTGCAGATACGCAGTATTTT.